This T cell receptor beta chain is drawn from a study of T-cell memory formation after mild COVID-19. Whole-study context: TCR clustering was largely donor specific. Study results and limitations: Pre-infection memory contained some responding clones, which suggested that cross-reactive memory had joined. Most CD4+ clones that shrank were in CM and EM, while CD8+ ones turned up in EMRA. There was a balanced CD4/CD8 profile in clones contracting day 15 to 85, and later expanders leaned CD4+.

TCRdb called the 5' RACE reads again in MiXCR, with one record for every CDR3 protein. The sample contains over 450,000 distinct CDR3 sequences, about 20% of which appear only once. This clonotype was seen more than once but under ten times. The antigen is unknown. CDR3 length: 13 amino acids. From germline, CDR1 is SQVTM and CDR2 ANQGSEA. J gave up 6 bases and V 7 bases, and 8 bases lay outside the gene matches. The chain is built from TRBV29-1 and TRBJ1-1; TRBD1 matches at 10 bases. The material sequenced was PBMCs or a T cell subset sorted from them (not recorded which). This receptor was taken from an adult woman who had mild COVID-19 (a few samples of this study predate the infection). Cell type and time point are not known. The CDR3 DNA is TGCAGCGGTTCCGTGACAGGGGGCCCTGAAGCTTTCTTT. Its translation is CSGSVTGGPEAFF.